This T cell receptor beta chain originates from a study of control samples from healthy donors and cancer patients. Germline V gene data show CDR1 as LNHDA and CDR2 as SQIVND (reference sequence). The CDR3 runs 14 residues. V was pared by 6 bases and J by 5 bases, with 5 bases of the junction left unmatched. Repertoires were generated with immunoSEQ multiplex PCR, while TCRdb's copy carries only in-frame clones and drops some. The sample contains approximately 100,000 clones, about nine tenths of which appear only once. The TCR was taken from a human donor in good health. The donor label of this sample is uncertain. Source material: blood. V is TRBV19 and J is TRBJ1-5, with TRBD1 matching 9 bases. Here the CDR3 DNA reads TGTGCCAGTAGAAAAACAGGGGGCCATCAGCCCCAGCATTTT. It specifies CASRKTGGHQPQHF.